This T cell receptor beta chain was recorded in a study of T cell responses to AZD1222 COVID-19 vaccine. Clones were read by immunoSEQ multiplex PCR, and TCRdb kept only the in-frame ones, dropping some. The data hold 90,000 to 140,000 clones, with 80% to 90% observed a single time. Study-level findings and limits: No repertoire was sampled before or during the peak T cell response, only after it. When two AZD1222 doses had been given, Spike-specific TCR breadth and depth rose. Targets within unmutated variant regions were reportedly found for nearly half of spike-specific TCRs. Only six or seven AZD1222 recipients tested seropositive at baseline.

Details on this clone: Its cognate antigen is unknown.

The sequencing here drew on peripheral blood, taken 28 days after the second AZD1222 dose. The clonotype originates from an adult who received the AZD1222 COVID-19 vaccine.

CDR3 in DNA: TGTGCCAGCAGTTCATGGACAGGGAGCACCGGGGAGCTGTTTTTT. Translated: CASSSWTGSTGELFF. The J gene is TRBJ2-2, the V gene TRBV27; TRBD1 matches at 8 bases. CDR1 is MNHEY and CDR2 is SMNVEV in the germline V gene (reference sequence). After removal of 4 bases from V and 4 bases from J, the junction contained 5 bases not matched to a gene. The CDR3 covers 15 residues.